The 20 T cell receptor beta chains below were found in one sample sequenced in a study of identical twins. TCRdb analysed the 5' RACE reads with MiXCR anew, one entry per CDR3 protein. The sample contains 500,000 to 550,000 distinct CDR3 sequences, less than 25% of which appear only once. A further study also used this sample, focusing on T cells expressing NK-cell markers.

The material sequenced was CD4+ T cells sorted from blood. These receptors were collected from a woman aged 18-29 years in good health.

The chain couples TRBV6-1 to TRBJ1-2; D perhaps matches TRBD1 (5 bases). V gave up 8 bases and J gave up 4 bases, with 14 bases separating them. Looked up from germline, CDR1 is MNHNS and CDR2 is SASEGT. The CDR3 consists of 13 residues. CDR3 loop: CASGLGTSYGYTF. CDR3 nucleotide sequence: TGTGCCAGCGGGCTGGGGACCTCCTATGGCTACACCTTC.

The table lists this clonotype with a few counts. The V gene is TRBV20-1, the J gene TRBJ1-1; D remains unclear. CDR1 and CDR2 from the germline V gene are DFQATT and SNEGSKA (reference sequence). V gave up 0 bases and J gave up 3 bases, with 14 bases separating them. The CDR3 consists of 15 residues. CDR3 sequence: CSARDLSLRYTEAFF. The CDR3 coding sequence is TGCAGTGCTAGAGATCTTTCCCTGAGGTACACTGAAGCTTTCTTT.

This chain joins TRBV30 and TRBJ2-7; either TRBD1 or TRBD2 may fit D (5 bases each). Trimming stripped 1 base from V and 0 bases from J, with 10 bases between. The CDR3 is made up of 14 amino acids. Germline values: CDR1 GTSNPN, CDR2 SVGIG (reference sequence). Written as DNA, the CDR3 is TGTGCCTGGAGTGGGGTCGGGACCTCCTACGAGCAGTACTTC. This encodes CAWSGVGTSYEQYF.

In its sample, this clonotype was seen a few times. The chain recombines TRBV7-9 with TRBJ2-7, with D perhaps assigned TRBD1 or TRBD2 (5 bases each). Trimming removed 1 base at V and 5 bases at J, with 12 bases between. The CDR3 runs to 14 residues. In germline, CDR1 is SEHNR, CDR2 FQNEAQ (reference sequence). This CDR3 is CASSLGGPSNEQYF. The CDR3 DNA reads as TGTGCCAGCAGCTTAGGGGGACCCTCGAACGAGCAGTACTTC.

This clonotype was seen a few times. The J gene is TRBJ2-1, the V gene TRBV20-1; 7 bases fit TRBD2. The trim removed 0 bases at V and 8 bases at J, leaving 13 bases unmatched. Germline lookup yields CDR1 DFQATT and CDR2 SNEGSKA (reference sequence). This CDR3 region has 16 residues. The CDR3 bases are TGCAGTGCTAGAGATTGGAGGGGCGGGGGTGAGGATGAGCAGTTCTTC. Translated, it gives CSARDWRGGGEDEQFF.

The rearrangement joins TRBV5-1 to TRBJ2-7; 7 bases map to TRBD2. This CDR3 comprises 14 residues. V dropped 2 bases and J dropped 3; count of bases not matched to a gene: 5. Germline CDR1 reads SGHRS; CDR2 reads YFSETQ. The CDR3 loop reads CASSFGGTYYEQYF. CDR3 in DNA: TGCGCCAGCAGCTTCGGGGGGACCTACTACGAGCAGTACTTC.

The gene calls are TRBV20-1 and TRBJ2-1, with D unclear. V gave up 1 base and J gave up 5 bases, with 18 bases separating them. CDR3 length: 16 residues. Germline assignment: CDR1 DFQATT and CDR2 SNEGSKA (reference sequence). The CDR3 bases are TGCAGTGCTAGAGGGGCTCTGGGCGGAGCCAACAATGAGCAGTTCTTC. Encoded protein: CSARGALGGANNEQFF.

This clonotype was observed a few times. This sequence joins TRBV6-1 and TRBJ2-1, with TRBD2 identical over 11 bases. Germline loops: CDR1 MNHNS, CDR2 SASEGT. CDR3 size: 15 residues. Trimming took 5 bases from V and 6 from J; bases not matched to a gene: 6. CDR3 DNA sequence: TGTGCCAGCAGTCCTAGCGGGGGGCGTCCCAATGAGCAGTTCTTC. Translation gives CASSPSGGRPNEQFF.

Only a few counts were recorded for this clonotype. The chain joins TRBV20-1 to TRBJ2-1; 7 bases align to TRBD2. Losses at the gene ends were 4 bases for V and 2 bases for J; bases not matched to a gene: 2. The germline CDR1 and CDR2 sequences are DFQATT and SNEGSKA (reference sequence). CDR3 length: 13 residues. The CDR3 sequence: CSAIGLAYNEQFF. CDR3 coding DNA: TGCAGTGCTATCGGACTAGCCTACAATGAGCAGTTCTTC.

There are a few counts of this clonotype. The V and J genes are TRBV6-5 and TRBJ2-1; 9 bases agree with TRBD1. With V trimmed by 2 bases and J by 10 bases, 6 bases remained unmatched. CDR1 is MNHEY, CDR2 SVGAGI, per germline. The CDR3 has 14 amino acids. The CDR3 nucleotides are TGTGCCAGCAGTTACCAAACAGGGGGCAAGGAGCAGTTCTTC. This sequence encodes CASSYQTGGKEQFF.

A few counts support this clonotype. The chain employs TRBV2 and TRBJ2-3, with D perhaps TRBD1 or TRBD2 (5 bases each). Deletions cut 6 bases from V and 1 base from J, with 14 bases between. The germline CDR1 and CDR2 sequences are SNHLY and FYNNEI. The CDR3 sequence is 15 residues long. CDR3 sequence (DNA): TGTGCCAGCAGCCAGTATGGGGGTCGCACAGATACGCAGTATTTT. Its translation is CASSQYGGRTDTQYF.

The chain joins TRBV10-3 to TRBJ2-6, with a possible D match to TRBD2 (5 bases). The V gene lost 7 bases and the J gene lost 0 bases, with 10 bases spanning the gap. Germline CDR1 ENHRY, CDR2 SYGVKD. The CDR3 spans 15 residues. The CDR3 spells CAIKRDPSGANVLTF. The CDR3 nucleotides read TGTGCCATCAAACGGGATCCCTCTGGGGCCAACGTCCTGACTTTC.

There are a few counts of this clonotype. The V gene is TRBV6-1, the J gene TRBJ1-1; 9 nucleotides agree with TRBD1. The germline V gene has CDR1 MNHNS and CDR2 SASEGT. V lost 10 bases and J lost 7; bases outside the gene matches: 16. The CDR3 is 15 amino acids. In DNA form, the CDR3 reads TGTGCCACCTACGACCTTACGACAGGGGGGGATGAAGCTTTCTTT. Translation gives CATYDLTTGGDEAFF.

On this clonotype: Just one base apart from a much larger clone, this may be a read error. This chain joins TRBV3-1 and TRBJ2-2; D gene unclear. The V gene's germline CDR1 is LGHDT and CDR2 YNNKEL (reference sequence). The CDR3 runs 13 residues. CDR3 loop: CASNQARAGELFF. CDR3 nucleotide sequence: TGTGCCAGCAACCAAGCTCGGGCCGGGGAGCTGTTTTTT.

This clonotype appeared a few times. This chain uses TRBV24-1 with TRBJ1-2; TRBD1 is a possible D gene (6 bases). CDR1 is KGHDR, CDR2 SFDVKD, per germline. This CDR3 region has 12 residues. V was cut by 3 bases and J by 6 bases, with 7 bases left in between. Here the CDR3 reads CATSDPGDGYTF. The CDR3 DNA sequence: TGTGCCACCAGTGATCCAGGGGATGGCTACACCTTC.

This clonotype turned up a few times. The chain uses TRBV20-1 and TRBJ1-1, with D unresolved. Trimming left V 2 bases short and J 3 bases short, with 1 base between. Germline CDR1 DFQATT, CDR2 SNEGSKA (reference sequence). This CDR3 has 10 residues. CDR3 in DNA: TGCAGTGCTAGATACACTGAAGCTTTCTTT. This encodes CSARYTEAFF.

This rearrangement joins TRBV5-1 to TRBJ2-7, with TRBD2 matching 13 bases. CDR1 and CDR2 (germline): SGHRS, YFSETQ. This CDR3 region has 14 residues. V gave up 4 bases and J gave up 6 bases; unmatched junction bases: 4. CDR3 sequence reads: CASSGLAGVPEQYF. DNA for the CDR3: TGCGCCAGCAGCGGACTAGCGGGAGTTCCCGAGCAGTACTTC.

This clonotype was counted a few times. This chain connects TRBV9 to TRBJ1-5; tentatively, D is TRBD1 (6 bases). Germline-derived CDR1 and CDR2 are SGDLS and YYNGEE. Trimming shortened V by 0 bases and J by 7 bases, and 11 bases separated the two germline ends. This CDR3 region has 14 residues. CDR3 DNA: TGTGCCAGCAGCGTAGAGGGGACAAACCAGCCCCAGCATTTT. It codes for CASSVEGTNQPQHF. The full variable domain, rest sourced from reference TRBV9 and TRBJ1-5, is DSGVTQTPKHLITATGQRVTLRCSPRSGDLSVYWYQQSLDQGLQFLIQYYNGEERAKGNILERFSAQQFPDLHSELNLSSLELGDSALYFCASSVEGTNQPQHFGDGTRLSIL.

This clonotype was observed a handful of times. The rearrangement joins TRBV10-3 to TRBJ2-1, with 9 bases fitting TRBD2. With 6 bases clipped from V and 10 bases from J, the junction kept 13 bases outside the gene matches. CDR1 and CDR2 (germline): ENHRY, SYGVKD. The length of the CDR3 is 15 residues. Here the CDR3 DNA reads TGTGCCATCAGACACAGCGGGGGGACGAGGAGCGAGCAGTTCTTC. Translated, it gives CAIRHSGGTRSEQFF.

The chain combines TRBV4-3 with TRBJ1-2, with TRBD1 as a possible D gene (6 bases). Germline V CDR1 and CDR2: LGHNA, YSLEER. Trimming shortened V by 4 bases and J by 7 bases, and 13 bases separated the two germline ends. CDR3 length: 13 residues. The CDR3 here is CASSLQGGLGYTF. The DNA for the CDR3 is TGCGCCAGCAGCCTCCAAGGGGGGCTTGGCTACACCTTC.